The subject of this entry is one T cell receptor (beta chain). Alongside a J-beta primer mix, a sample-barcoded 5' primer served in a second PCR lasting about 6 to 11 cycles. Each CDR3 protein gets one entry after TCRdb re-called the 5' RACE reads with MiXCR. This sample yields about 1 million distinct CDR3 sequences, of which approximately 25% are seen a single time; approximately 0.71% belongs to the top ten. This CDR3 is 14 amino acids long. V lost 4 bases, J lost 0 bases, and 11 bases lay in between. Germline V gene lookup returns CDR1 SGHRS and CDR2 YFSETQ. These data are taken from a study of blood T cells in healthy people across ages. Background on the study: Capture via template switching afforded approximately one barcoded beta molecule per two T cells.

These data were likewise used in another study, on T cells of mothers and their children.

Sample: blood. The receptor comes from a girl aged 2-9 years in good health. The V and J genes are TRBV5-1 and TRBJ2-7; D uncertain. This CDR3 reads CASSLRTPSYEQYF. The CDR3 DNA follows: TGCGCCAGCAGCCTCCGAACCCCCTCCTACGAGCAGTACTTC.